The 2 T cell receptor beta chains below were found in one sample sequenced in a study of long-term antiretroviral therapy in people with HIV. Version v3.0 of the immunoSEQ assay ran at survey level. Sequenced by immunoSEQ multiplex PCR; TCRdb stores in-frame clones only, minus some. The repertoire consists of some 29,000 clones, with over 85% occurring once and the leading ten covering over 9%. Sequenced here: unsorted PBMCs, sampled 6.2 years after starting antiretroviral therapy. These receptors all stem from a man in his forties or fifties with HIV.

The chain links TRBV14 to TRBJ2-3, with 7 bases lining up with TRBD2. Germline V gives CDR1 SGHDN, CDR2 FVKESK. The CDR3 is made up of 17 amino acids. The trim removed 3 bases at V and 1 base at J, leaving 10 bases unmatched. DNA for the CDR3: TGTGCCAGCAGCCATCCTTGGTCGGGGGGTGGCACAGATACGCAGTATTTT. Translating it yields CASSHPWSGGGTDTQYF. Full variable domain (outside the CDR3, taken from reference TRBV14 and TRBJ2-3): EAGVTQFPSHSVIEKGQTVTLRCDPISGHDNLYWYRRVMGKEIKFLLHFVKESKQDESGMPNNRFLAERTGGTYSTLKVQPAELEDSGVYFCASSHPWSGGGTDTQYFGPGTRLTVL.

This clone was found a few times. This chain joins TRBV6-5 and TRBJ2-7; possibly TRBD1 for D (5 bases). CDR3 length: 13 amino acids. In germline, CDR1 is MNHEY, CDR2 SVGAGI. Trimming took 5 bases from V and 2 from J, leaving 10 bases between them. The DNA for the CDR3 is TGTGCCAGCAGTGAAAGACAGACCTACGAGCAGTACTTC. Its translation is CASSERQTYEQYF.